Below, 30 T cell receptor beta chains from the same sample are listed, as sequenced in a study of CD4 T cells in relation to SARS-CoV-2 and coronaviruses. Unexposed donor CD4+ T cells date from about 2011-2018, before the COVID-19 pandemic. The cells were cultured for around ten days before CD4+ T cells were isolated. Sequencing used immunoSEQ multiplex PCR; TCRdb keeps in-frame clones, though not all of them. This repertoire shows around 28,000 clones, 74% found once; its top ten account for roughly 25%. Antigens for these TCRs are unknown. Source material: CD4+ T cells from PBMCs, cultured in vitro. These receptors were obtained from a human donor in good health.

V is TRBV19 and J is TRBJ2-1; D is unresolved. Deletions cut 5 bases from V and 0 bases from J, with 11 bases between. CDR3 size: 15 residues. Per the germline V gene, CDR1 is LNHDA and CDR2 is SQIVND (reference sequence). This CDR3 is CASSFARGSYNEQFF. The CDR3 region has the DNA TGTGCCAGTAGTTTTGCCCGCGGCTCCTACAATGAGCAGTTCTTC.

The rearrangement uses TRBV2 and TRBJ1-3; D uncertain. The CDR3 extends over 14 amino acids. The germline V and J ends were trimmed by 0 bases and 5 bases, with 8 bases remaining between them. Germline CDR1 is SNHLY and CDR2 is FYNNEI. The CDR3: CASSEASARNTIYF. CDR3 in DNA: TGTGCCAGCAGTGAAGCGTCGGCGAGAAACACCATATATTTT.

The chain employs TRBV12-3 or TRBV12-4 and TRBJ2-5, with no clear D. This CDR3 spans 13 amino acids. Trimming cost V 2 bases and J 7 bases, with 11 bases left between them. CDR3: CASSLTNTRTQYF. The CDR3 DNA reads as TGTGCCAGCAGTTTAACCAACACCAGGACCCAGTACTTC.

This clone has more than one count but fewer than ten. This rearrangement joins TRBV6-5 to TRBJ1-4; 9 bases map to TRBD1. Germline trimming cut 6 bases from V and 3 bases from J; bases unmatched to any gene: 5. Germline CDR1 is MNHEY and CDR2 is SVGAGI. This CDR3 comprises 15 residues. CDR3 sequence (DNA): TGTGCCAGCAGCCTGGGGGACAGGGCTAATGAAAAACTGTTTTTT. Translating gives CASSLGDRANEKLFF.

This clone was seen a few times. V and J are TRBV7-2 and TRBJ1-3; no clear D. V dropped 1 base and J dropped 0 bases, with 7 bases sitting between them. The germline V gene encodes CDR1 SGHTA and CDR2 FQGNSA. CDR3 size: 15 residues. CDR3 in DNA: TGTGCCAGCAGCTTAGGGACCGACTCTGGAAACACCATATATTTT. It translates to CASSLGTDSGNTIYF.

This clone was seen only once. The chain is built from TRBV4-3 and TRBJ2-5, with D possibly called TRBD1 or TRBD2 (6 bases each). CDR3 size: 14 residues. V was cut by 0 bases and J by 5 bases, with 10 bases left in between. Looked up from germline, CDR1 is LGHNA and CDR2 is YSLEER. The CDR3 region is CASSQDGGRETQYF. CDR3 coding DNA: TGCGCCAGCAGCCAAGACGGGGGCAGGGAGACCCAGTACTTC.

This clone has a single count. V and J are TRBV2 and TRBJ2-7; unclear D gene. The CDR3 has 11 amino acids. The ends were cut back, 7 bases at V and 0 bases at J, with 4 bases in the middle. Germline assignment: CDR1 SNHLY and CDR2 FYNNEI. CDR3 sequence: CASTISYEQYF. CDR3 DNA sequence: TGTGCCAGCACCATCTCCTACGAGCAGTACTTC.

V and J are TRBV4-3 and TRBJ1-2; 9 bases fit TRBD1. Germline V gene data show CDR1 as LGHNA and CDR2 as YSLEER. The CDR3 loop spans 16 amino acids. The V and J ends lost 4 bases and 4 bases, in that order; junction bases with no gene match: 10. CDR3 in DNA: TGCGCCAGCAGCCCAGCTCCACAGGGGGCGACCTATGGCTACACCTTC. Its protein is CASSPAPQGATYGYTF.

This clone was seen a few times. J is TRBJ2-2 and V is TRBV5-4; D might be TRBD2 (5 bases). Trimming removed 5 bases at V and 7 bases at J, with 9 bases between. CDR3 length: 12 residues. Germline V gene sequence: CDR1 SGHNT, CDR2 YYREEE (reference sequence). CDR3 DNA: TGTGCCAGCAGATGGACTGGCGGGGAGCTGTTTTTT. It specifies CASRWTGGELFF. Together with reference TRBV5-4 and TRBJ2-2, the CDR3 gives the full variable domain: ETGVTQSPTHLIKTRGQQVTLRCSSQSGHNTVSWYQQALGQGPQFIFQYYREEENGRGNFPPRFSGLQFPNYSSELNVNALELDDSALYLCASRWTGGELFFGEGSRLTVL.

The chain uses TRBV7-8 and TRBJ2-1, with 7 bases identical to TRBD2. This CDR3 is built from 16 residues. CDR1 is SGHVS and CDR2 is FQNEAQ in the germline V gene. V lost 1 base to trimming and J lost 4 bases; unmatched junction nucleotides: 7. The CDR3 DNA reads as TGTGCCAGCAGCTTAGGCGGCGGGAGTGCGTACAATGAGCAGTTCTTC. This gives the protein CASSLGGGSAYNEQFF.

This clone occurred a few times. The V call is TRBV18, the J call TRBJ1-1, with D maybe TRBD1 (5 bases). CDR3 length equals 15 residues. Germline V gives CDR1 KGHSH, CDR2 LQKENI. V was pared by 2 bases and J by 1 base, with 11 bases between. Here the CDR3 reads CASSPNDGTNTEAFF. The CDR3 DNA sequence: TGTGCCAGCTCACCAAATGACGGGACGAACACTGAAGCTTTCTTT.

The chain links TRBV4-1 to TRBJ2-2; 7 bases fit TRBD2. The CDR3 extends over 15 amino acids. The V gene's germline CDR1 is MGHRA and CDR2 YSYEKL. V shed 1 base, J shed 4 bases, and the junction held 3 bases outside the gene matches. CDR3 in DNA: TGCGCCAGCAGCCAAGTGGCGGGAGTCACCGGGGAGCTGTTTTTT. It is translated as CASSQVAGVTGELFF.

This chain connects TRBV4-2 to TRBJ2-7; tentatively, D is TRBD1 (5 bases). CDR1 is LGHNA and CDR2 is YNFKEQ in the germline V gene. The ends were cut back, 0 bases at V and 3 bases at J, with 9 bases in the middle. CDR3 length: 14 amino acids. CDR3 coding DNA: TGTGCCAGCAGCCAAGATTCCAGGGACTACGAGCAGTACTTC. This sequence encodes CASSQDSRDYEQYF.

This chain uses TRBV11-3 with TRBJ2-5, with TRBD2 as a possible D gene (7 bases). Germline V CDR1 and CDR2: SGHNT, YENEEA. The CDR3 sequence is 16 residues long. The ends were cut back, 4 bases at V and 5 bases at J, with 20 bases in the middle. CDR3 DNA sequence: TGTGCCAGCAGCTGGGGAGGGGGGGGGGCCCTGGAGACCCAGTACTTC. The encoded protein is CASSWGGGGALETQYF.

V and J are TRBV7-2 and TRBJ1-6, with D possibly TRBD1 on 6 matching bases. This CDR3 region has 15 residues. CDR1 SGHTA and CDR2 FQGNSA come from the germline V gene. The V end lost 2 bases, the J end lost 9 bases, and 14 bases lay between the germline ends. DNA for the CDR3: TGTGCCAGCAGCTTAAATCAGGGGCCTACTTCACCCCTCCACTTT. It encodes CASSLNQGPTSPLHF.

The chain joins TRBV19 to TRBJ1-5; D is ambiguous. Germline V gene lookup returns CDR1 LNHDA and CDR2 SQIVND (reference sequence). The CDR3 length is 15 residues. V shed 3 bases and J shed 0 bases, with 9 bases lying between them. This chain's CDR3 is CASSIPDHSNQPQHF. The DNA for the CDR3 is TGTGCCAGTAGTATCCCGGACCATAGCAATCAGCCCCAGCATTTT. Full variable domain (rest looked up from reference TRBV19 and TRBJ1-5): DGGITQSPKYLFRKEGQNVTLSCEQNLNHDAMYWYRQDPGQGLRLIYYSQIVNDFQKGDIAEGYSVSREKKESFPLTVTSAQKNPTAFYLCASSIPDHSNQPQHFGDGTRLSIL.

The genes are TRBV10-2 and TRBJ2-7, with D perhaps assigned TRBD1 or TRBD2 (6 bases each). Trimming took off 5 bases at V and 4 bases at J, with 18 bases between the two ends. CDR1 is WSHSY, CDR2 SAAADI, per germline. The CDR3 has 15 residues. The CDR3 bases are TGCGCCAGCAGTCTGGAAGGGGGGCGGAATTACGAGCAGTACTTC. This translates into CASSLEGGRNYEQYF.

This clone was counted between two and nine times. This chain joins TRBV4-3 and TRBJ2-2; D is uncertain. There are 16 residues in the CDR3. Trimming shortened V by 1 base and J by 4 bases, and 13 bases separated the two germline ends. The germline V gene encodes CDR1 LGHNA and CDR2 YSLEER. This chain's CDR3 is CASSQGLGSSTGELFF. DNA for the CDR3: TGCGCCAGCAGCCAAGGGTTGGGTAGCAGCACCGGGGAGCTGTTTTTT.

The chain recombines TRBV6-4 with TRBJ2-1, with D perhaps TRBD1 or TRBD2 (6 bases each). The germline CDR1 and CDR2 sequences are MRHNA and SNTAGT. Trimming left V 2 bases short and J 0 bases short, with 17 bases between. The CDR3 runs to 18 residues. The CDR3 spells CASSDTEGGRGSYNEQFF. The DNA of the CDR3 is TGTGCCAGCAGTGACACGGAGGGCGGCAGGGGCTCCTACAATGAGCAGTTCTTC.

The chain employs TRBV6-1 and TRBJ1-1; D is perhaps TRBD1 (6 bases). V shed 2 bases and J shed 3 bases, with 13 bases lying between them. CDR1 and CDR2 from the germline V gene are MNHNS and SASEGT. This CDR3 has 15 amino acids. The DNA of the CDR3 is TGTGCCAGCAGTGAAACCCGGACAGTTTACACTGAAGCTTTCTTT. Translated, it gives CASSETRTVYTEAFF.

The CDR3 is CASSQGHGGGRLNEKLFF. The CDR3 DNA reads TGCGCCAGCAGCCAAGGCCATGGCGGGGGCAGACTTAATGAAAAACTGTTTTTT. The rearrangement links TRBV4-3 to TRBJ1-4, with a possible D match to TRBD1 (6 bases). Germline assignment: CDR1 LGHNA and CDR2 YSLEER. V shed 1 base and J shed 4 bases, with 19 bases lying between them. The CDR3 covers 18 residues.

J is TRBJ1-2 and V is TRBV19; the D gene is possibly TRBD1 (5 bases). The CDR3 runs to 15 residues. The V end was cut by 5 bases, the J end by 1 base, with 14 bases between. Germline CDR1 reads LNHDA; CDR2 reads SQIVND (reference sequence). The CDR3 spells CASSVDRGVNYGYTF. CDR3 nucleotides: TGTGCCAGTAGTGTGGATAGGGGAGTTAACTATGGCTACACCTTC.

This clone was observed a handful of times. The gene calls are TRBV7-9 and TRBJ2-7; perhaps TRBD2 as D (7 bases). The CDR3 is 16 amino acids. V was clipped by 1 base and J by 5 bases, with 18 bases between them. Germline CDR1 and CDR2: SEHNR and FQNEAQ (reference sequence). The CDR3 spells CASSLEVGGGGNEQYF. The CDR3 coding sequence is TGTGCCAGCAGCTTAGAAGTTGGCGGCGGGGGCAACGAGCAGTACTTC.

The genes are TRBV9 and TRBJ2-1; 7 nucleotides align to TRBD1. The CDR3 spans 14 residues. CDR1 SGDLS and CDR2 YYNGEE come from the germline V gene. V lost 1 base, J lost 4 bases, and 2 bases stayed unmatched. Written as DNA, the CDR3 is TGTGCCAGCAGCGTAACGACAGGGTACAATGAGCAGTTCTTC. Residues: CASSVTTGYNEQFF.

The chain recombines TRBV18 with TRBJ2-3; D is unclear. CDR1 is KGHSH, CDR2 LQKENI, per germline. The CDR3 has 17 amino acids. V shed 4 bases and J shed 3 bases, with 20 bases lying between them. CDR3 protein: CASSQLQTILGTDTQYF. For the CDR3, the DNA is TGTGCCAGCTCACAGTTGCAGACAATTCTAGGAACAGATACGCAGTATTTT.

The chain carries TRBV5-1 and TRBJ1-4; 11 bases agree with TRBD1. Germline V gene data show CDR1 as SGHRS and CDR2 as YFSETQ. J gave up 3 bases and V 4 bases, and 2 bases lay outside the gene matches. The CDR3 has 15 residues. This CDR3 reads CASSGQGAPNEKLFF. The CDR3, as DNA: TGCGCCAGCAGCGGACAGGGGGCGCCTAATGAAAAACTGTTTTTT.

This clone showed up just a few times. This sequence joins TRBV30 and TRBJ1-5; D is unclear. CDR1 is GTSNPN, CDR2 SVGIG, per germline (reference sequence). The CDR3 is 14 residues long. Trimming took 2 bases from V and 5 from J, leaving 13 bases between them. The CDR3, as DNA: TGTGCCTGGAGTATCCGGGGTTGGGATCAGCCCCAGCATTTT. Translation: CAWSIRGWDQPQHF.

The rearrangement uses TRBV7-2 and TRBJ2-3; TRBD2 is a possible D gene (7 bases). The germline V and J ends were trimmed by 7 bases and 6 bases, with 20 bases remaining between them. This CDR3 is built from 15 residues. Germline CDR1 reads SGHTA; CDR2 reads FQGNSA. The DNA for the CDR3 is TGTGCCAGCACCCCGCGGGGGCGAAGGGAGGATACGCAGTATTTT. As protein: CASTPRGRREDTQYF.

This clone was counted between two and nine times. The chain joins TRBV11-1 to TRBJ2-7; D might be TRBD2 (6 bases). CDR3 length: 15 residues. The germline V gene has CDR1 SGHAT and CDR2 FQDESV (reference sequence). Trimming took off 1 base at V and 3 bases at J, with 13 bases between the two ends. For the CDR3, the DNA is TGTGCCAGCAGCTTAGTGATTACTAGCAGCTACGAGCAGTACTTC. Its protein product is CASSLVITSSYEQYF.

V gene TRBV7-2 combines with J gene TRBJ2-1; perhaps TRBD1 as D (6 bases). The V gene's germline CDR1 is SGHTA and CDR2 FQGNSA. CDR3 length: 14 amino acids. Between the trimmed V and J ends, which lost 4 bases and 10 bases, there was a span of 17 bases. Written as DNA, the CDR3 is TGTGCCAGCAGCTCCCTGGGGGCTCAAGCGGAGCAGTTCTTC. As protein: CASSSLGAQAEQFF.